This TCR beta chain comes out of a study of blood T cell repertoires in COVID-19 (dated by TCRdb to 2020 to 2022). Regarding the research as a whole: The collaborator samples originated in the United States, Italy and Spain and spanned the acute and convalescent phases of COVID-19. The repertoires were released in a freely available public database meant as a resource for research on the immune response to SARS-CoV-2. Where available, HLA class I and class II types were taken from metadata supplied by the sample provider and were not determined by assay-based typing. Samples were obtained from the ongoing ImmuneRACE study (first 160 participants) and from 950 to 1,500 subjects provided by 6 global collaborators. The material from the prospective study consisted of cDNA or gDNA derived from T cells, B-cell-depleted T cells, or PBMCs. Sample metadata almost always included a de-identified subject ID, COVID-19 status, age in years and sex. Deeply sampled blood TCRbeta repertoires from subjects exposed to, actively infected with, or recovered from COVID-19 were included in the dataset.

The CDR3 starts with the cysteine, ends with the phenylalanine, and has 18 residues. Only the CDR3 part of the read is kept: 54 bases, read in frame from the first base. The CDR1 and CDR2 encoded by the germline V gene are SGHRS and YFSETQ. Trimming leaves V shorter by 4 bases and J shorter by 5 bases, with the junction holding 20 bases beyond the gene matches. The immunoSEQ Assay, a bias-controlled multiplex PCR, was used to amplify TCRbeta CDR3 regions from genomic DNA. Under the source paper's analysis protocol: The number of nucleated cells in each sample was estimated by amplification of reference gene primers within the assay. Sequence reads were collapsed and filtered to measure the absolute abundance of every unique TCRbeta CDR3 rearrangement. Productive Simpson clonality was computed per sample as the square root of Simpson's diversity index over productive rearrangements. In TCRdb, the immuneACCESS table is reduced to in-frame sequences with V and J assigned. These tables do not hold every clone; where another copy was compared, an unresolved V gene accounts for under half, and the others remain unexplained. D and trimming were read from the DNA, whereas the V and J calls and clone size are those reported in that table. Across this sample there are about 250,000 clones, with under 90% seen only once. Less than 2% of the sample is taken by the ten largest.

In the prospective study, participants were about 18 to 95 years old, resided in around 25 geographic areas of the United States, and were enrolled through a virtual design. Cohort assignment in the prospective study relied on participant-reported clinical history from a screening survey and a study questionnaire. ImmuneRACE Cohort 3 recovered participants were defined by two consecutive negative NP/OP PCR tests, healthcare professional clearance, or symptom resolution. Each participant in the prospective study had whole blood, serum and a nasopharyngeal or oropharyngeal swab collected by mobile phlebotomists. Additional blood draws and questionnaires over an approximately two-month period could optionally be provided by prospective study participants. Before DNA extraction, blood samples from the prospective study were shipped at room temperature or frozen. Regarding this clone: The clone's antigen remains unknown. No base qualities exist here, and no much larger clone lies one base off it.

The research as a whole found: Clinical and demographic metadata were provided uncurated, with the amount varying by source and participant.

The sequence links TRBV5-1 to TRBJ1-2; TRBD1 agrees with 7 junctional bases. The TCR was taken from a middle-aged man who had recovered from COVID-19. Sequenced input: PBMCs or T cells enriched from blood (not recorded which). In nucleotides, the sequence is TGCGCCAGCAGCCGGGAAACCACAGGACAGGCCCTTTGGTATGGCTACACCTTC. This sequence encodes CASSRETTGQALWYGYTF.